The 15 T cell receptor beta chains below were found in one sample sequenced in a study of post-analysis software for immune sequencing data. Findings and caveats of the study: Compared with controls, patients had more of about five TRBV segments, including TRBV5-6, TRBV5-1 and TRBV20-1.

Which antigens these TCRs recognize remains unknown. Unique molecular identifiers featured in each of the TCR beta cDNA libraries. In TCRdb, the PCR reads were re-called with MiXCR into one record per CDR3 protein. The sample comprises about 570,000 distinct CDR3 sequences, 34% of which are singletons, and less than 6% rests with the top ten. The sequenced sample was blood. These receptor sequences come from a girl aged 2 to 17 with multiple sclerosis.

This clonotype was seen more than once but under ten times. V usage is TRBV6-5 and J usage is TRBJ1-2; D is unclear. The CDR3 extends over 15 amino acids. V was clipped by 5 bases and J by 1 base, with 14 bases between them. Germline V lookup: CDR1 MNHEY, CDR2 SVGAGI. For the CDR3, the DNA is TGTGCCAGCAGTCCCCTTGTGGGCTATAACTATGGCTACACCTTC. Encoded protein: CASSPLVGYNYGYTF.

This sequence joins TRBV4-1 and TRBJ1-6, with 9 bases identical to TRBD1. Trimming at V came to 3 bases and at J to 15 bases, leaving 12 bases not matched to a gene. Germline CDR1 is MGHRA and CDR2 is YSYEKL. The CDR3 spans 15 residues. CDR3 sequence (DNA): TGCGCCAGCAGCCATTCACAGGGGGCGCTGAGCGTCCTCCACTTT. Residues: CASSHSQGALSVLHF.

This chain links TRBV6-6 with TRBJ2-3; possible D gene TRBD2, 6 bases. Germline values: CDR1 MNHNY, CDR2 SVGAGI (reference sequence). The CDR3 length is 17 residues. The ends were cut back, 6 bases at V and 3 bases at J, with 22 bases in the middle. CDR3 bases: TGTGCCAGCAGAATCCTCGGATGGGGACTGAGGACAGATACGCAGTATTTT. Amino acid sequence: CASRILGWGLRTDTQYF.

On this clonotype itself: A much larger clone differs from this one at a single base, so this may be a read error. The rearrangement links TRBV7-3 to TRBJ2-5; D may be TRBD1 or TRBD2 (5 bases each). Per germline, CDR1 SGHTA and CDR2 FQGTGA. The V end lost 5 bases, the J end lost 11 bases, and 24 bases lay between the germline ends. This CDR3 is built from 15 residues. This chain's CDR3 is CASSPWTGGDNEQYF. CDR3 sequence (DNA): TGTGCCAGCAGCCCTTGGACTGGGGGTGACAATGAGCAGTACTTC. The whole variable domain, filled in from reference TRBV7-3 and TRBJ2-5, reads GAGVSQTPSNKVTEKGKYVELRCDPISGHTALYWYRQSLGQGPEFLIYFQGTGAADDSGLPNDRFFAVRPEGSVSTLKIQRTERGDSAVYLCASSPWTGGDNEQYFGPGTRLLVL.

The chain uses TRBV12-3 or TRBV12-4 and TRBJ1-1; 9 bases map to TRBD1. This CDR3 has 12 residues. The J segment lost 6 bases and the V segment lost 8 bases, leaving 4 bases of the junction unmatched. The CDR3 DNA reads as TGTGCCAGCGAGACAGGGGGAGCTGAAGCTTTCTTT. It translates to CASETGGAEAFF.

Worth noting for this clonotype: A read error may account for a junction end that differs from germline. The rearrangement uses TRBV5-1 and TRBJ2-2; D perhaps matches TRBD2 (5 bases). The CDR3 is 14 amino acids. Germline CDR1 and CDR2: SGHRS and YFSETQ. CDR3 loop: CASASVVDTGERFF. Written as DNA, the CDR3 is TGCGCCAGCGCCTCCGTTGTGGATACCGGGGAGCGGTTTTTT.

Only a few counts were recorded for this clonotype. V gene TRBV9 combines with J gene TRBJ2-5, with 10 bases aligning to TRBD1. V gave up 4 bases and J gave up 5 bases; unmatched junction bases: 5. Germline loops: CDR1 SGDLS, CDR2 YYNGEE. This CDR3 has 14 residues. The CDR3 protein is CASSTGQGVETQYF. The DNA of the CDR3 is TGTGCCAGCAGCACCGGACAGGGGGTGGAGACCCAGTACTTC.

This rearrangement joins TRBV6-2 or TRBV6-3 to TRBJ1-1; D ambiguous. Germline V gene lookup returns CDR1 MNHEY and CDR2 SVGEGT. The germline V and J ends were trimmed by 5 bases and 8 bases, with 15 bases remaining between them. The CDR3 runs 13 residues. CDR3 sequence: CASSAPGSEEAFF. CDR3 sequence (DNA): TGTGCCAGCAGTGCCCCCGGGTCTGAAGAAGCTTTCTTT.

In its sample, this clonotype was seen a few times. J is TRBJ2-1 and V is TRBV12-3 or TRBV12-4; 7 nucleotides line up with TRBD1. CDR3 size: 12 residues. V lost 8 bases and J lost 5; bases outside the gene matches: 3. The CDR3 DNA sequence: TGTGCCAGCCGGGGACAGCACAATGAGCAGTTCTTC. It is translated as CASRGQHNEQFF.

The rearrangement links TRBV20-1 to TRBJ1-5; perhaps TRBD1 as D (5 bases). The CDR3 has 15 residues. Germline assignment: CDR1 DFQATT and CDR2 SNEGSKA (reference sequence). V was shortened by 3 bases and J by 7 bases, with 19 bases between the two germline ends. CDR3 region: CSASGTWGSRQPQHF. The CDR3 bases are TGCAGTGCTAGCGGGACCTGGGGGTCTAGACAGCCCCAGCATTTT.

A note on this clonotype: One junction end does not reproduce the germline sequence, and a read error may be involved. This chain uses TRBV12-3 or TRBV12-4 with TRBJ1-5; TRBD1 matches 8 bases. The CDR3 loop spans 16 amino acids. The CDR3 DNA follows: TGTGCTAGCAGTTCTCCTACAGGGGGTGGGAATCAGCCCCAGCATTTT. Protein: CASSSPTGGGNQPQHF.

The chain combines TRBV7-2 with TRBJ1-4, with no clear D. The V end lost 1 base, the J end lost 4 bases, and 10 bases lay between the germline ends. This CDR3 is built from 15 residues. Germline V gene lookup returns CDR1 SGHTA and CDR2 FQGNSA. CDR3 residues: CASSLEGHLNEKLFF. In DNA, the CDR3 is TGTGCCAGCAGCTTAGAAGGGCACCTTAATGAAAAACTGTTTTTT. Combining the CDR3 with reference TRBV7-2 and TRBJ1-4 gives the whole variable domain GAGVSQSPSNKVTEKGKDVELRCDPISGHTALYWYRQSLGQGLEFLIYFQGNSAPDKSGLPSDRFSAERTGGSVSTLTIQRTQQEDSAVYLCASSLEGHLNEKLFFGSGTQLSVL.

The genes are TRBV5-1 and TRBJ2-7; 10 bases fit TRBD2. CDR3 length: 17 residues. Germline values: CDR1 SGHRS, CDR2 YFSETQ. Trimming at V came to 1 base and at J to 2 bases, leaving 9 bases not matched to a gene. The CDR3 here is CASSLSATSGATYEQYF. CDR3 DNA: TGCGCCAGCAGCTTGTCCGCCACTAGCGGGGCGACCTACGAGCAGTACTTC.

This clonotype was picked up many times. The rearrangement joins TRBV7-2 to TRBJ2-4; D possibly matches TRBD1 or TRBD2 (6 bases each). The CDR3 covers 18 residues. Trimming took off 5 bases at V and 9 bases at J, with 29 bases between the two ends. Germline-derived CDR1 and CDR2 are SGHTA and FQGNSA. The CDR3 here is CASSDFSWIGTGRSIQYF. DNA for the CDR3: TGTGCCAGCAGCGATTTCTCATGGATCGGCACAGGGAGGAGCATTCAGTACTTC.

The V gene is TRBV7-6, the J gene TRBJ2-5, with D perhaps matching TRBD1 (6 bases). The germline V gene has CDR1 SGHVS and CDR2 FNYEAQ. The CDR3 is 14 amino acids. The V end lost 1 base, the J end lost 2 bases, and 8 bases lay between the germline ends. CDR3 in DNA: TGTGCCAGCAGCTTAGAGGGGGAGCAAGAGACCCAGTACTTC. Translation gives CASSLEGEQETQYF.